The T cell receptor beta chain described here comes from a study of blood T cell repertoires in COVID-19. The CDR3 consists of 17 residues. Germline CDR1 is LNHDA and CDR2 is SQIVND (reference sequence). V was cut by 3 bases and J by 2 bases, with 17 bases left in between. TCRdb's copy holds only in-frame clones and misses some; the assay was immunoSEQ multiplex PCR. The sample consists of hundreds of thousands of clones, more than 85% of them appearing once. The sequenced sample was PBMCs or T cells enriched from blood (not recorded which). The chain uses TRBV19 and TRBJ1-5, with D perhaps matching TRBD1 (6 bases). This TCR came from a woman aged 45-60 years who had recovered from COVID-19. This CDR3 is CASSMRGGRSGNQPQHF. The DNA of the CDR3 is TGTGCCAGTAGTATGAGGGGGGGCAGGTCTGGCAATCAGCCCCAGCATTTT.